These 14 T cell receptor beta chains came from one sample sequenced in a study of OX40 agonist ivuxolimab in advanced cancers. Clones were read by immunoSEQ multiplex PCR, and TCRdb kept only the in-frame ones, dropping some. The sample lists more than 45,000 clones, 89% occurring once. Sequenced here: CD4+ or CD8+ T cells sorted from blood, sampled in a trial of the OX40 agonist ivuxolimab. Receptors were obtained from an adult with an advanced solid tumor such as melanoma, head and neck, liver or kidney cancer.

The chain joins TRBV5-1 to TRBJ2-1, with 9 bases that match TRBD2. Germline assignment: CDR1 SGHRS and CDR2 YFSETQ. The CDR3 is 15 amino acids. The junction had 5 bases not matched to a gene; V was cut back by 0 bases and J by 7 bases. CDR3 nucleotides: TGCGCCAGCAGCTTGGCGGGAAGCGGGGGGAATGAGCAGTTCTTC. Protein: CASSLAGSGGNEQFF.

To note about this clone: At the DNA level, this CDR3 is encoded by other sequences in the same sample as well. The chain links TRBV5-1 to TRBJ2-1; 8 bases are a match to TRBD2. Germline trimming cut 4 bases from V and 1 base from J; bases unmatched to any gene: 10. Germline V gene data show CDR1 as SGHRS and CDR2 as YFSETQ. This CDR3 contains 17 residues. DNA for the CDR3: TGCGCCAGCAGCCTGGAAGCCAGCGGGAGTTCCTACAATGAGCAGTTCTTC. Its protein product is CASSLEASGSSYNEQFF.

This rearrangement joins TRBV9 to TRBJ2-3; 10 bases fit TRBD1. Germline CDR1 is SGDLS and CDR2 is YYNGEE. Trimming cost V 3 bases and J 3 bases; bases outside gene matches: 7. There are 16 residues in the CDR3. The chain's CDR3 is CASSGRPGQGTDTQYF. The DNA for the CDR3 is TGTGCCAGCAGCGGGCGACCGGGACAGGGGACAGATACGCAGTATTTT.

This chain joins TRBV27 and TRBJ2-7, with D perhaps given as TRBD1 or TRBD2 (5 bases each). The CDR3 consists of 15 residues. The V end was cut by 6 bases, the J end by 4 bases, with 19 bases between. Germline V gene data show CDR1 as MNHEY and CDR2 as SMNVEV (reference sequence). The CDR3 loop is CASSPGAGWRYEQYF. The CDR3 region has the DNA TGTGCCAGCAGCCCCGGGGCAGGGTGGAGGTACGAGCAGTACTTC.

The chain carries TRBV28 and TRBJ2-1; D remains unclear. This CDR3 contains 14 residues. Trimming cost V 3 bases and J 3 bases, with 9 bases left between them. Looked up from germline, CDR1 is MDHEN and CDR2 is SYDVKM. The CDR3 loop is CASSFGPIYNEQFF. CDR3 nucleotide sequence: TGTGCCAGCAGTTTCGGCCCTATCTACAATGAGCAGTTCTTC.

In this sample, this clone turned up once. The rearrangement uses TRBV6-6 and TRBJ1-1; D remains ambiguous. The CDR3 has 12 residues. The V gene lost 7 bases and the J gene lost 8 bases, with 14 bases spanning the gap. Germline V CDR1 and CDR2: MNHNY, SVGAGI (reference sequence). CDR3 region: CASIKDGEEAFF. Here the CDR3 DNA reads TGTGCCAGCATTAAGGACGGCGAGGAAGCTTTCTTT.

The chain recombines TRBV5-6 with TRBJ1-1; 8 positions match TRBD1. Germline V gene lookup returns CDR1 SGHDT and CDR2 YYEEEE. The V and J ends lost 1 base and 2 bases, in that order; junction bases with no gene match: 7. CDR3 length equals 16 residues. Here the CDR3 DNA reads TGTGCCAGCAGCTTGACGCCAGGGGGCACCAACACTGAAGCTTTCTTT. The encoded protein is CASSLTPGGTNTEAFF.

This clone was counted only a few times. This rearrangement joins TRBV2 to TRBJ1-6; D perhaps matches TRBD1 (5 bases). V lost 6 bases and J lost 0, with 15 bases in between. The V gene's germline CDR1 is SNHLY and CDR2 FYNNEI. The CDR3 is 17 residues long. CDR3 bases: TGTGCCAGCAGGGTTGGGACGCCGAGCTCCTATAATTCACCCCTCCACTTT. This codes for CASRVGTPSSYNSPLHF.

This clone was picked up one time. The chain couples TRBV9 to TRBJ2-3; D may be TRBD1 (5 bases). In germline, CDR1 is SGDLS, CDR2 YYNGEE. CDR3 length equals 14 residues. Trimming removed 4 bases from V and 3 bases from J, with 12 bases in between. For the CDR3, the DNA is TGTGCCAGCAGCACCCAGGGAATGACAGATACGCAGTATTTT. Translated, it gives CASSTQGMTDTQYF.

The rearrangement joins TRBV28 to TRBJ2-3; D is undetermined. The CDR3 extends over 11 amino acids. CDR1 is MDHEN, CDR2 SYDVKM, per germline. V was clipped by 2 bases and J by 7 bases, with 4 bases between them. The CDR3 nucleotides read TGTGCCAGCAGTTTAGTTCATACGCAGTATTTT. Amino acids: CASSLVHTQYF.

The V and J genes are TRBV7-3 and TRBJ2-1; 7 bases line up with TRBD2. The CDR3 runs to 16 residues. Germline CDR1 and CDR2: SGHTA and FQGTGA. The V gene end was trimmed by 5 bases and the J gene end by 1 base; junction bases not matched to a gene: 8. CDR3 residues: CASSPLAAGSYNEQFF. The CDR3 DNA reads TGTGCCAGCAGCCCGCTAGCAGCGGGATCCTACAATGAGCAGTTCTTC.

V usage is TRBV29-1 and J usage is TRBJ2-7; 7 bases match TRBD1. Per germline, CDR1 SQVTM and CDR2 ANQGSEA. The V segment lost 7 bases and the J segment 3 bases; nucleotides outside the gene matches: 3. The CDR3 sequence is 11 residues long. Here the CDR3 reads CSARTGYEQYF. In DNA, the CDR3 is TGCAGCGCACGGACAGGCTACGAGCAGTACTTC.

V gene TRBV7-6 combines with J gene TRBJ2-2; no reliable D call. Trimming stripped 5 bases from V and 5 bases from J, with 6 bases between. CDR1 and CDR2 (germline): SGHVS, FNYEAQ. The CDR3 contains 12 residues. CDR3 residues: CASSPLTGELFF. In nucleotides, the CDR3 is TGTGCCAGCAGCCCCTTAACCGGGGAGCTGTTTTTT.

This clone was observed a single time. This chain uses TRBV2 with TRBJ2-1, with D possibly being TRBD2 (6 bases). Looked up from germline, CDR1 is SNHLY and CDR2 is FYNNEI. Trimming cost V 1 base and J 7 bases, with 23 bases left between them. The CDR3 length is 18 residues. The CDR3 protein is CASSEGGGTSRRRNEQFF. The DNA of the CDR3 is TGTGCCAGCAGTGAAGGGGGAGGTACTAGTAGGAGAAGGAATGAGCAGTTCTTC.